A single T cell receptor beta chain is shown here with its context. An end of the junction does not agree with germline; a read error may underlie this. TCRdb passed the 5' RACE reads through MiXCR, listing each CDR3 protein once. The sample holds under 65,000 distinct CDR3 sequences, about a fifth seen once. Cells sorted as Tregs were CD4+, CD25+ and CD127-/low. The germline V gene has CDR1 SGHDT and CDR2 YYEEEE. The CDR3 spans 16 residues. Sequencing was done on a sample of tumor-infiltrating Tregs sorted from the breast tumor. This sequence originates from a female donor with breast cancer. The chain is built from TRBV5-6 and TRBJ2-7; 9 bases agree with TRBD2. This chain's CDR3 is CASSPLGSGSRYEQDF. The CDR3 bases are TGTGCCAGCAGCCCGCTGGGTAGCGGGAGTCGCTACGAGCAGGACTTC.